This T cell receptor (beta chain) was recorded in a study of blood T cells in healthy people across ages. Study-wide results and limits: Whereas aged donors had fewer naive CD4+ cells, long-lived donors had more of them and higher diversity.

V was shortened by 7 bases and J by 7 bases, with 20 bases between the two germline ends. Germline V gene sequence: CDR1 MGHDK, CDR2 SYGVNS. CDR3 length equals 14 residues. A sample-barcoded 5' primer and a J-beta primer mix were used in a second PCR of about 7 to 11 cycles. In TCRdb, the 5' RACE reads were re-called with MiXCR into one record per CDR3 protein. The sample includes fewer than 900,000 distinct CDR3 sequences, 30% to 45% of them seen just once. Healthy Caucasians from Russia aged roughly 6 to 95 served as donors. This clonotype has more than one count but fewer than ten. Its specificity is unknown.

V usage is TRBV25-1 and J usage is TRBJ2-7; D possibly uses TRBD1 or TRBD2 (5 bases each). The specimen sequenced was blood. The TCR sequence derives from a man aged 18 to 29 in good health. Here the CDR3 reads CASTPKGTYNEQYF. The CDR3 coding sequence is TGTGCCAGCACCCCGAAAGGGACCTACAATGAGCAGTACTTC.